This is a list of T cell receptor beta chains from one sample in a study of control samples from healthy donors and cancer patients. TCRdb's table, derived via immunoSEQ multiplex PCR, lists solely in-frame clones and lacks some. The repertoire holds 100,000 to 150,000 clones, under 90% seen once, with approximately 8% in the top ten. The sequenced sample was PBMCs. The receptors here all came from a man in his fifties with head and neck cancer. Each CDR3 is given with its conserved first and last residue. D genes are given only for firm matches. The size of a clone is reported for some rows only, either as once, few or many, or as a class for expanded clones.

v_gene,abundance,j_gene,d_gene,CDR3nt,CDR3aa
TRBV5-1,-,TRBJ2-1,-,TGCGCCAGCAGCCCGGGAGCGGGACAGAGAAATGAGCAGTTCTTC,CASSPGAGQRNEQFF
TRBV28,-,TRBJ2-3,TRBD2,TGTGCCAGCAGACTAGCGGGGGGGCCAACGCAGTATTTT,CASRLAGGPTQYF
TRBV2,-,TRBJ1-2,-,TGTGCCAGCAGTCGGGATCCACCTATCGGCTACACCTTC,CASSRDPPIGYTF
TRBV6-4,-,TRBJ2-4,-,TGTGCCAGCAGTGAGCACCCATTACAGGGCATTCAGTACTTC,CASSEHPLQGIQYF
TRBV7-9,-,TRBJ1-1,TRBD1,TGTGCCAGCAGCTTTGGACAGGGAAACACTGAAGCTTTCTTT,CASSFGQGNTEAFF
TRBV9,-,TRBJ1-4,-,TGTGCCAGCGGGGGCGATGGAAGTGAAAAACTGTTTTTT,CASGGDGSEKLFF
TRBV3-1/TRBV3-2,-,TRBJ1-3,-,TGTGCCAGCAGCCACGTCCCCCCGGGCCTGGGGTCTGGAAACACCATATATTTT,CASSHVPPGLGSGNTIYF
TRBV3-1/TRBV3-2,-,TRBJ2-2,-,TGTGCCAGCAGCCAGCGGGGGCTAGGGGACACCGGGGAGCTGTTTTTT,CASSQRGLGDTGELFF
TRBV6-5,-,TRBJ2-7,-,TGTGCCAGCAGAAAGCGGGTGGGGAGTTCCTACGAGCAGTACTTC,CASRKRVGSSYEQYF
TRBV6-5,once,TRBJ1-1,TRBD1,TGTGCCAGCAGTTACGGGGACAGGGACACTGAAGCTTTCTTT,CASSYGDRDTEAFF
TRBV3-1/TRBV3-2,-,TRBJ2-1,-,TGTGCCAGCAGCTATCGGTCAGCGGCCCCGGGGAATGAGCAGTTCTTC,CASSYRSAAPGNEQFF
TRBV28,-,TRBJ2-3,-,TGTGCCAGCAGTTTATCCCGGGGGCGCCTAGATACGCAGTATTTT,CASSLSRGRLDTQYF
TRBV27,-,TRBJ2-7,-,TGTGCCAGCAGTACTAGAAGACAGGTCAGCGAGCAGTACTTC,CASSTRRQVSEQYF
TRBV2,few,TRBJ1-6,-,TGTGCCAGCAGTCTCCGGGACGGAAATTCACCCCTCCACTTT,CASSLRDGNSPLHF
TRBV24-1,once,TRBJ2-5,TRBD2,TGTGCCACCAGTGATTGGACTAGCCGAGAGACCCAGTACTTC,CATSDWTSRETQYF
TRBV30,-,TRBJ2-5,TRBD1,TGTGCCTGGAGGGATACAGGGGACCCGTACTTC,CAWRDTGDPYF
TRBV5-6,-,TRBJ2-1,TRBD1,TGTGCCAGCAGCGGATCCGGGACAGACAATGAGCAGTTCTTC,CASSGSGTDNEQFF
TRBV9,-,TRBJ2-7,-,TGTGCCAGCAGCGTAGGGAGGGAGGCCTACGAGCAGTACTTC,CASSVGREAYEQYF
TRBV5-4,-,TRBJ2-2,-,TGTGCCAGCAGCTTGGACTATCAGAACACCGGGGAGCTGTTTTTT,CASSLDYQNTGELFF
TRBV28,-,TRBJ2-1,-,TGTGCCAGCAGTGAGTGGGCCGGGCAGTTCTTC,CASSEWAGQFF
TRBV7-2,-,TRBJ1-2,TRBD1,TGTGCCAGCAGCTTAGGGGACAGGAACTATGGCTACACCTTC,CASSLGDRNYGYTF
TRBV27,-,TRBJ2-3,-,TGTGCCAGCAGTTTTCAGGACCTCCGGAATACGCAGTATTTT,CASSFQDLRNTQYF
TRBV2,-,TRBJ1-1,-,TGTGCCAGCAGTCGAGGAGGGGACGCTTTCTTT,CASSRGGDAFF
TRBV9,-,TRBJ2-7,-,TGTGCCAGCAGCCCCCCGTCTAATGGTGAGCAGTACTTC,CASSPPSNGEQYF
TRBV7-8,once,TRBJ2-3,-,TGTGCCAGCAGCTTAGCGGGCGGGGAGGTTTACGCTAGCACAGATACGCAGTATTTT,CASSLAGGEVYASTDTQYF
TRBV5-5,-,TRBJ1-4,-,TGTGCCAGCAGCTTGGCGATCACGATAGGTGAAAAACTGTTTTTT,CASSLAITIGEKLFF
TRBV28,-,TRBJ2-3,-,TGTGCCAGCAGTTTAGGGCGAGGTTCTAGCACAGATACGCAGTATTTT,CASSLGRGSSTDTQYF
TRBV27,-,TRBJ2-1,TRBD2,TGTGCCAGCAGTTCCGGGACTAGCAGCTGGGAGCAGTTCTTC,CASSSGTSSWEQFF
TRBV7-2,-,TRBJ1-6,-,TGTGCCAGCAGCCCAGGGCAGAGGTTCGCGCTTTCACCCCTCCACTTT,CASSPGQRFALSPLHF
TRBV9,-,TRBJ2-3,TRBD2,TGTGCCAGCAGCGCGATGGGGGAGCGACTAGCGGGTGGCCCAGATACGCAGTATTTT,CASSAMGERLAGGPDTQYF
TRBV20-1,-,TRBJ2-2,TRBD1,TGCAGTGCTAGTCCGGGACAGAGCCCTACCGGGGAGCTGTTTTTT,CSASPGQSPTGELFF
TRBV19,-,TRBJ1-3,TRBD1,TGTGCCAGTAGTATTTCGGGACAGCAGGCTGGAAACACCATATATTTT,CASSISGQQAGNTIYF
TRBV3-1/TRBV3-2,once,TRBJ1-4,-,TGTGCCAGCAGCCGGGGCGTAAGACTGTTTTTT,CASSRGVRLFF
TRBV10-3,-,TRBJ2-1,-,TGTGCCAGCAGGAGGGATGAGCAGTTCTTC,CASRRDEQFF
TRBV28,-,TRBJ1-1,-,TGTGCCAGCAGCCCGATTCTTTCAGGGGCCACTGAAGCTTTCTTT,CASSPILSGATEAFF
TRBV2,-,TRBJ1-4,-,TGTGCCTCCGGGGAGGAAAAACTGTTTTTT,CASGEEKLFF
TRBV25-1,-,TRBJ2-3,TRBD2,TGTGCCAGCAGTGGCGCTAGCGGGAGGGCCTCAGATACGCAGTATTTT,CASSGASGRASDTQYF
TRBV3-1/TRBV3-2,-,TRBJ1-2,-,TGTGCCAGCAGCCAACGGGGGTATGGCTACACCTTC,CASSQRGYGYTF
TRBV5-1,-,TRBJ2-7,TRBD2,TGCGCCAGCAGCCCGGGACTAGGCGGATTACCGAGCTCCTACGAGCAGTACTTC,CASSPGLGGLPSSYEQYF
TRBV5-6,-,TRBJ2-7,TRBD1,TGTGCCAGCAGCTACCGGGACAGGGGGTATTCCTACGAGCAGTACTTC,CASSYRDRGYSYEQYF
TRBV4-1,-,TRBJ2-7,-,TGCGCCAGCAGCCAAGGCCCCTCAGGCCGAGCCTACGAGCAGTACTTC,CASSQGPSGRAYEQYF
TRBV6-5,-,TRBJ1-4,-,TGTGCCAGCAGTTCGTACAGTCCATATGAAAAACTGTTTTTT,CASSSYSPYEKLFF
TRBV7-9,-,TRBJ2-7,TRBD1,TGTGCCAGCAGCGTGGGACAGGGGTACGAGCAGTACTTC,CASSVGQGYEQYF
TRBV7-9,-,TRBJ2-1,TRBD2,TGTGCCAGCAGCTTCACTAGCGGGAGTTCCAGTGAGCAGTTCTTC,CASSFTSGSSSEQFF
TRBV21-1,-,TRBJ2-1,-,TGTGCCAGCAGCACGCGGGCGGGGGCCTACAATGAGCAGTTCTTC,CASSTRAGAYNEQFF
TRBV4-1,-,TRBJ2-1,-,TGCGCCAGCAGCCCGACAGGTTACAATGAGCAGTTCTTC,CASSPTGYNEQFF